This entry lists 31 T cell receptor beta chains sequenced from one sample in a study of cytomegalovirus exposure and HLA in healthy donors. It was with 60 Vbeta and 13 Jbeta primers that the PCR ran. Profiling relied on immunoSEQ multiplex PCR, and the TCRdb table lists in-frame clones only, not all of them. The data contain fewer than 130,000 clones, about 80% of them singletons. Sequencing used PBMCs. The receptors originated from a man aged 50-60 years in good health and CMV-seropositive.

The chain uses TRBV7-3 and TRBJ2-3; 8 bases match TRBD2. In germline, CDR1 is SGHTA, CDR2 FQGTGA. The CDR3 spans 17 residues. Trimming at V came to 5 bases and at J to 2 bases, leaving 12 bases not matched to a gene. The CDR3 sequence is CASSPRGGLGNTDTQYF. CDR3 coding DNA: TGTGCCAGCAGCCCCCGGGGGGGGCTCGGAAACACAGATACGCAGTATTTT. Looking up the rest from reference TRBV7-3 and TRBJ2-3 gives the full variable domain: GAGVSQTPSNKVTEKGKYVELRCDPISGHTALYWYRQSLGQGPEFLIYFQGTGAADDSGLPNDRFFAVRPEGSVSTLKIQRTERGDSAVYLCASSPRGGLGNTDTQYFGPGTRLTVL.

The chain links TRBV6-6 to TRBJ2-7; the match to TRBD1 covers 8 bases. The trim removed 5 bases at V and 3 bases at J, leaving 3 bases unmatched. The CDR3 sequence is 13 residues long. The germline CDR1 and CDR2 sequences are MNHNY and SVGAGI (reference sequence). This chain's CDR3 is CASSETGDYEQYF. CDR3 DNA: TGTGCCAGCAGTGAGACAGGGGACTACGAGCAGTACTTC.

This clone was seen just once. Relative to the germline gene, one junction end is altered; a read error may explain this. This sequence joins TRBV6-1 and TRBJ1-1; maybe TRBD1 (5 bases). Looked up from germline, CDR1 is MNHNS and CDR2 is SASEGT. CDR3 size: 10 residues. The CDR3: CASSEAGEGF. CDR3 sequence (DNA): TGTGCCAGCAGTGAAGCGGGGGAGGGCTTT.

V gene TRBV30 combines with J gene TRBJ2-2; tentative D call: TRBD2 (6 bases). Per the germline V gene, CDR1 is GTSNPN and CDR2 is SVGIG (reference sequence). The germline V and J ends were trimmed by 4 bases and 1 base, with 19 bases remaining between them. The CDR3 length is 17 residues. For the CDR3, the DNA is TGTGCCTGGACGGGGGATAGAGCAACTCTGAACACCGGGGAGCTGTTTTTT. Its protein product is CAWTGDRATLNTGELFF.

The chain combines TRBV6-6 with TRBJ2-5; 7 bases agree with TRBD1. Near its end, the DNA agrees better with TRBJ2-7, so the J call may be wrong. The CDR3 consists of 13 residues. Germline assignment: CDR1 MNHNY and CDR2 SVGAGI (reference sequence). The CDR3 DNA is TGTGCCAGCACCCTGGGGACAGCCTACGAGCAGTACTTC. It is translated as CASTLGTAYEQYF.

The chain links TRBV2 to TRBJ1-4; 7 nucleotides align to TRBD1. CDR1 and CDR2 from the germline V gene are SNHLY and FYNNEI. This CDR3 is built from 15 residues. Trimming removed 4 bases from V and 6 bases from J; junction bases left unmatched: 8. Written as DNA, the CDR3 is TGTGCCAGCAGTGGGGGGACAGTTCTTTATGAAAAACTGTTTTTT. This gives the protein CASSGGTVLYEKLFF.

This chain connects TRBV6-1 to TRBJ2-5; D remains unclear. The CDR3 sequence is 12 residues long. V gave up 3 bases and J gave up 5 bases, with 7 bases separating them. Germline V gene lookup returns CDR1 MNHNS and CDR2 SASEGT. The CDR3 loop reads CASSDNAETQYF. CDR3 DNA sequence: TGTGCCAGCAGTGACAACGCGGAGACCCAGTACTTC.

In this sample, this clone turned up a few times. The V and J genes are TRBV10-3 and TRBJ1-1, with TRBD1 matching over 9 bases. From germline, CDR1 is ENHRY and CDR2 SYGVKD. V shed 6 bases, J shed 1 base, and the junction held 12 bases outside the gene matches. The CDR3 is 17 residues long. Here the CDR3 reads CAIRTGTGRISNTEAFF. As DNA, the CDR3 is TGTGCCATCAGAACCGGGACAGGGAGAATTTCGAACACTGAAGCTTTCTTT.

The chain joins TRBV19 to TRBJ1-3; D gene unclear. Germline-derived CDR1 and CDR2 are LNHDA and SQIVND (reference sequence). V shed 7 bases and J shed 8 bases, with 18 bases lying between them. The CDR3 has 14 amino acids. The CDR3 bases are TGTGCCAGTACCCACTCTACTACCGAGGACACCATATATTTT. Protein: CASTHSTTEDTIYF.

Notes on this clone: Other DNA sequences in the same sample also yield this CDR3. CDR3 coding DNA: TGTGCCAGCTCACCACGCGGGGGGGCCAACAATGAGCAGTTCTTC. It encodes CASSPRGGANNEQFF. The rearrangement uses TRBV18 and TRBJ2-1, with 9 bases fitting TRBD2. The length of the CDR3 is 15 residues. Germline loops: CDR1 KGHSH, CDR2 LQKENI. V was pared by 1 base and J by 5 bases, with 3 bases of the junction left unmatched.

The CDR3 sequence: CASSLPRAGRGNEQFF. CDR3 coding DNA: TGCGCCAGCAGCTTGCCTCGGGCGGGCCGGGGGAATGAGCAGTTCTTC. V and J are TRBV5-1 and TRBJ2-1, with a tentative D call TRBD2 (6 bases). The CDR3 is 16 residues long. Between the trimmed V and J ends, which lost 1 base and 7 bases, there was a span of 18 bases. Germline CDR1 and CDR2: SGHRS and YFSETQ.

The genes are TRBV7-9 and TRBJ1-1, with 10 bases identical to TRBD1. Per the germline V gene, CDR1 is SEHNR and CDR2 is FQNEAQ (reference sequence). The CDR3 loop spans 12 amino acids. V trimming: 5 bases; J trimming: 10 bases; junction bases outside the gene matches: 4. The DNA for the CDR3 is TGTGCCAGCAGCACCCGGACAGGGGGAGCTTTCTTT. This translates into CASSTRTGGAFF.

This sequence joins TRBV12-5 and TRBJ2-1, with 7 nucleotides matching TRBD2. The CDR3 runs to 14 residues. Germline-derived CDR1 and CDR2 are LGHNT and FRNRAP. Trimming took 4 bases from V and 4 from J; bases not matched to a gene: 4. DNA of the CDR3: TGTGCTAGTGGTTGGGGACTACCATACAATGAGCAGTTCTTC. The encoded protein is CASGWGLPYNEQFF.

CDR3 loop: CASIGDTNTDTQYF. DNA of the CDR3: TGTGCCAGCATCGGGGACACCAACACAGATACGCAGTATTTT. The rearrangement joins TRBV9 to TRBJ2-3; TRBD1 might be the D (6 bases). This CDR3 is 14 amino acids long. V was shortened by 6 bases and J by 2 bases, with 13 bases between the two germline ends. Germline CDR1 is SGDLS and CDR2 is YYNGEE. Filled out from reference TRBV9 and TRBJ2-3, the complete variable domain reads DSGVTQTPKHLITATGQRVTLRCSPRSGDLSVYWYQQSLDQGLQFLIQYYNGEERAKGNILERFSAQQFPDLHSELNLSSLELGDSALYFCASIGDTNTDTQYFGPGTRLTVL.

The V and J genes are TRBV2 and TRBJ2-5, with D possibly TRBD2 on 6 matching bases. This CDR3 spans 16 amino acids. Germline-derived CDR1 and CDR2 are SNHLY and FYNNEI. Trimming pared 5 bases from V and 5 bases from J, leaving 21 bases between. The chain's CDR3 is CASSPLEGGAGETQYF. In DNA, the CDR3 is TGTGCCAGCAGTCCCCTCGAGGGCGGGGCGGGGGAGACCCAGTACTTC.

This chain connects TRBV5-1 to TRBJ1-1; D unclear. This CDR3 region has 13 residues. V was clipped by 0 bases and J by 4 bases, with 7 bases between them. Germline V gene sequence: CDR1 SGHRS, CDR2 YFSETQ. The CDR3 sequence is CASSLDSGTEAFF. The CDR3 coding sequence is TGCGCCAGCAGCTTGGACTCCGGCACTGAAGCTTTCTTT.

This rearrangement joins TRBV19 to TRBJ2-5; D unresolved. Trimming left V 8 bases short and J 1 base short, with 11 bases between. CDR1 and CDR2 from the germline V gene are LNHDA and SQIVND (reference sequence). This CDR3 region has 13 residues. The CDR3, as DNA: TGTGCCAGTTCTCGCGAGCCCCAAGAGACCCAGTACTTC. Its translation is CASSREPQETQYF.

CDR3 sequence (DNA): TGTGCCAGCAGTTTCGGTCCTGGAAACACCATATATTTT. Residues: CASSFGPGNTIYF. The V call is TRBV27, the J call TRBJ1-3; D remains unclear. V shed 3 bases and J shed 2 bases, with 5 bases lying between them. Germline CDR1 reads MNHEY; CDR2 reads SMNVEV (reference sequence). There are 13 residues in the CDR3.

This clone was seen a few times. The V call is TRBV19, the J call TRBJ2-1, with D maybe TRBD1 (6 bases). Trimming cost V 1 base and J 7 bases, with 17 bases left between them. The germline gives CDR1 LNHDA, CDR2 SQIVND (reference sequence). The CDR3 is 16 residues long. The CDR3: CASSIGNPGAPNEQFF. For the CDR3, the DNA is TGTGCCAGTAGTATAGGAAACCCAGGGGCACCTAATGAGCAGTTCTTC. Full variable domain (rest looked up from reference TRBV19 and TRBJ2-1): DGGITQSPKYLFRKEGQNVTLSCEQNLNHDAMYWYRQDPGQGLRLIYYSQIVNDFQKGDIAEGYSVSREKKESFPLTVTSAQKNPTAFYLCASSIGNPGAPNEQFFGPGTRLTVL.

This sequence joins TRBV11-2 and TRBJ1-1; D gene unclear. Trimming took 1 base from V and 4 from J, leaving 7 bases between them. CDR1 SGHAT and CDR2 FQNNGV come from the germline V gene. CDR3 size: 13 residues. The CDR3 spells CASSLGHLTEAFF. Written as DNA, the CDR3 is TGTGCCAGCAGCTTAGGGCACCTCACTGAAGCTTTCTTT.

This chain uses TRBV5-1 with TRBJ2-6; TRBD2 matches 7 bases. V lost 1 base and J lost 0; bases outside the gene matches: 7. The CDR3 totals 18 residues. Germline CDR1 reads SGHRS; CDR2 reads YFSETQ. The CDR3 DNA follows: TGCGCCAGCAGCTTGATTCCGGGACTACTCTCTGGGGCCAACGTCCTGACTTTC. Its translation: CASSLIPGLLSGANVLTF.

Regarding this clone: Within the sample, other DNA sequences also encode this same CDR3. CDR3 amino acids: CASSLGQTGELFF. The DNA of the CDR3 is TGTGCCAGCAGCCTTGGACAAACCGGGGAGCTGTTTTTT. The rearrangement uses TRBV5-6 and TRBJ2-2, with D perhaps TRBD1 (5 bases). Trimming took off 4 bases at V and 5 bases at J, with 9 bases between the two ends. CDR1 and CDR2 (germline): SGHDT, YYEEEE. The CDR3 length is 13 residues.

This clone was observed a few times. This chain uses TRBV10-2 with TRBJ1-2; 7 nucleotides match TRBD1. Germline lookup yields CDR1 WSHSY and CDR2 SAAADI. After removal of 6 bases from V and 4 bases from J, the junction contained 5 bases not matched to a gene. The CDR3 runs to 13 residues. The CDR3 DNA is TGCGCCAGCAGCCTAAACAGGGGCTATGGCTACACCTTC. Protein sequence: CASSLNRGYGYTF.

The chain is built from TRBV9 and TRBJ1-2; D is ambiguous. Germline V lookup: CDR1 SGDLS, CDR2 YYNGEE. Between the trimmed V and J ends, which lost 0 bases and 3 bases, there was a span of 12 bases. This CDR3 contains 15 residues. CDR3 coding DNA: TGTGCCAGCAGCGTAGGAGGTTCTGCGGACTATGGCTACACCTTC. Its translation: CASSVGGSADYGYTF.

This clone was counted between two and nine times. The chain couples TRBV10-3 to TRBJ2-5; 9 bases align to TRBD1. The CDR3 length is 13 residues. Per germline, CDR1 ENHRY and CDR2 SYGVKD. The junction had 4 bases not matched to a gene; V was cut back by 8 bases and J by 3 bases. The CDR3 DNA reads TGTGCCATCGGGAGGACAGGGGAAGAGACCCAGTACTTC. This encodes CAIGRTGEETQYF.

The rearrangement uses TRBV11-2 and TRBJ2-2; D is uncertain. This CDR3 contains 16 residues. Trimming removed 1 base at V and 3 bases at J, with 12 bases between. Per germline, CDR1 SGHAT and CDR2 FQNNGV. The CDR3 nucleotides read TGTGCCAGCAGCTTAGGCGGCAGTTCGCACACCGGGGAGCTGTTTTTT. Translating it yields CASSLGGSSHTGELFF.

The chain joins TRBV6-5 to TRBJ1-5, with 10 bases identical to TRBD1. J was trimmed by 1 base and V by 7 bases; bases with no gene match: 4. Germline CDR1 reads MNHEY; CDR2 reads SVGAGI. The CDR3 totals 15 residues. The CDR3 spells CASIRTGGSNQPQHF. DNA of the CDR3: TGTGCCAGCATCCGGACAGGGGGAAGCAATCAGCCCCAGCATTTT.

The V gene is TRBV11-2, the J gene TRBJ1-3; the D gene is possibly TRBD1 (6 bases). This CDR3 has 13 amino acids. CDR1 is SGHAT and CDR2 is FQNNGV in the germline V gene. The V end was cut by 8 bases, the J end by 4 bases, with 12 bases between. CDR3 protein: CASAEQGGNTIYF. The DNA of the CDR3 is TGTGCCAGCGCGGAACAGGGCGGAAACACCATATATTTT. Based on the CDR3 plus reference TRBV11-2 and TRBJ1-3, the full variable domain is EAGVAQSPRYKIIEKRQSVAFWCNPISGHATLYWYQQILGQGPKLLIQFQNNGVVDDSQLPKDRFSAERLKGVDSTLKIQPAKLEDSAVYLCASAEQGGNTIYFGEGSWLTVV.

In regard to this clone: The sample carries other DNA sequences with the same CDR3. This chain connects TRBV7-6 to TRBJ2-1, with D perhaps matching TRBD1 (6 bases). In germline, CDR1 is SGHVS, CDR2 FNYEAQ. V lost 1 base to trimming and J lost 5 bases, with 9 bases between them. The CDR3 spans 14 residues. The CDR3 DNA follows: TGTGCCAGCAGCTTAGGGGGGCATGACAATGAGCAGTTCTTC. Translating gives CASSLGGHDNEQFF.

This clone was found a few times. CDR3 loop: CASSKGGERASYEQYF. CDR3 nucleotides: TGTGCCAGCAGCAAAGGGGGGGAACGGGCCTCCTACGAGCAGTACTTC. The rearrangement uses TRBV21-1 and TRBJ2-7; TRBD2, as called in the table, went unchecked against the DNA. TRBV21-1 has pseudogene status. The CDR3 extends over 16 amino acids.

The genes are TRBV20-1 and TRBJ2-3; D might be TRBD2 (6 bases). The CDR3 covers 11 residues. The V end lost 6 bases, the J end lost 6 bases, and 10 bases lay between the germline ends. Germline V gene lookup returns CDR1 DFQATT and CDR2 SNEGSKA (reference sequence). The CDR3 sequence: CSATSHDTQYF. DNA of the CDR3: TGCAGTGCAACTAGCCACGATACGCAGTATTTT.